Listed below are T cell receptor beta chains from one sample, sequenced in a study of blood T cell repertoires in COVID-19. TCRdb's table, derived via immunoSEQ multiplex PCR, lists solely in-frame clones and lacks some. Of about 270,000 clones in the sample, roughly nine tenths were seen once. The sequenced material came from peripheral blood. These receptors were taken from a woman aged 60-75 years who had recovered from COVID-19. Both conserved end residues are part of each CDR3. A D gene is named only where the DNA matches it firmly. Some rows mark clone size as missing; the rest say once, few, many or name a class of expanded clone.

V gene	D gene	J gene	clone size	CDR3 protein	CDR3 DNA
TRBV29-1	TRBD2	TRBJ2-3	-	CSVRTSGNTDTQYF	TGCAGCGTCAGGACTAGCGGGAACACAGATACGCAGTATTTT
TRBV6-6	TRBD1	TRBJ2-7	-	CASSPDRATYEQYF	TGTGCCAGCAGTCCGGACAGGGCCACCTACGAGCAGTACTTC
TRBV7-6	-	TRBJ2-3	-	CASSFSGGAGARTDTQYF	TGTGCCAGCAGCTTTAGCGGAGGGGCGGGGGCCCGCACAGATACGCAGTATTTT
TRBV12-3/TRBV12-4	-	TRBJ2-7	-	CASSTGDIYEQYF	TGTGCCAGCAGTACCGGGGACATCTACGAGCAGTACTTC
TRBV15	-	TRBJ1-2	-	CATGYPWGGVYGYTF	TGTGCCACCGGCTATCCGTGGGGAGGCGTCTATGGCTACACCTTC
TRBV29-1	TRBD1	TRBJ2-2	-	CSAQGAYTGELFF	TGCAGCGCTCAGGGGGCGTACACCGGGGAGCTGTTTTTT
TRBV11-3	TRBD2	TRBJ2-1	-	CASSVTSGGPEQFF	TGTGCCAGCAGCGTGACTAGCGGGGGTCCCGAGCAGTTCTTC
TRBV11-2	TRBD2	TRBJ2-3	-	CASSLDWPGGGTDTQYF	TGTGCCAGCAGCTTAGATTGGCCGGGGGGGGGCACAGATACGCAGTATTTT
TRBV7-2	-	TRBJ1-2	-	CASSLAGHRGYTF	TGTGCCAGCAGCTTAGCGGGACACCGTGGCTACACCTTC
TRBV19	-	TRBJ1-2	-	CASSIYHRDYGYTF	TGTGCCAGTAGTATATATCACAGGGACTATGGCTACACCTTC
TRBV6-2/TRBV6-3	TRBD2	TRBJ2-7	-	CASSYFSGVYEQYF	TGTGCCAGCAGTTACTTTAGCGGGGTCTACGAGCAGTACTTC
TRBV6-5	-	TRBJ2-3	few	CASSYSAGIARNTQYF	TGTGCCAGCAGTTACTCGGCGGGTATAGCCAGAAATACGCAGTATTTT
TRBV7-2	TRBD2	TRBJ2-7	few	CASSTRTSVPEQYF	TGTGCCAGCAGTACGAGGACTAGCGTCCCCGAGCAGTACTTC
TRBV9	-	TRBJ1-6	once	CASSDRGGIDNSPLHF	TGTGCCAGCAGCGATAGGGGGGGTATCGATAATTCACCCCTCCACTTT
TRBV2	-	TRBJ1-1	-	CASTRTETTEAFF	TGTGCCAGCACCAGAACAGAGACCACTGAAGCTTTCTTT
TRBV6-6	-	TRBJ1-4	-	CASSYPPRTNEKLFF	TGTGCCAGCAGTTACCCCCCTAGAACTAATGAAAAACTGTTTTTT
TRBV4-3	-	TRBJ1-3	-	CASSPGAGNTIYF	TGCGCCAGCAGTCCAGGGGCTGGAAACACCATATATTTT
TRBV3-1/TRBV3-2	-	TRBJ1-2	-	CASSQIASKLTF	TGTGCCAGCAGCCAAATCGCCAGTAAGTTGACCTTC
TRBV4-2	-	TRBJ2-1	-	CASSQDVGGGKNNEQFF	TGTGCCAGCAGCCAAGATGTAGGTGGGGGGAAGAACAATGAGCAGTTCTTC
TRBV29-1	TRBD2	TRBJ2-3	-	CSAGTSGSTDTQYF	TGCAGCGCCGGGACTAGCGGGAGCACAGATACGCAGTATTTT
TRBV9	TRBD2	TRBJ2-6	-	CASSGTSGGAVGANVLTF	TGTGCCAGCAGCGGCACTAGCGGGGGGGCTGTTGGGGCCAACGTCCTGACTTTC
TRBV2	-	TRBJ1-1	-	CASSIGPNTEAFF	TGTGCCAGCAGTATCGGTCCGAACACTGAAGCTTTCTTT
TRBV4-2	-	TRBJ2-5	-	CASSQEGDYPETQYF	TGTGCCAGCAGCCAAGAAGGGGATTACCCGGAGACCCAGTACTTC
TRBV14	TRBD1	TRBJ1-4	once	CASSQERQGGNEKLFF	TGTGCCAGCAGCCAAGAGAGACAGGGTGGCAATGAAAAACTGTTTTTT
TRBV2	TRBD1	TRBJ1-2	few	CASSIGTAYGYTF	TGTGCCAGCAGTATAGGGACAGCCTATGGCTACACCTTC
TRBV7-9	-	TRBJ1-2	-	CASSLRPMTGRNYGYTF	TGTGCCAGCAGCTTACGTCCGATGACAGGCCGTAACTATGGCTACACCTTC
TRBV5-4	TRBD1	TRBJ2-3	few	CASRPRTGLGSTDTQYF	TGTGCCAGCAGACCCAGGACAGGGCTGGGAAGCACAGATACGCAGTATTTT
TRBV19	TRBD1	TRBJ1-4	once	CASSLQGFEEKLFF	TGTGCCAGTAGCCTACAGGGGTTCGAGGAAAAACTGTTTTTT
TRBV29-1	-	TRBJ2-2	-	CSVAGGTDTGELFF	TGCAGCGTTGCGGGGGGCACGGACACCGGGGAGCTGTTTTTT
TRBV7-8	TRBD1	TRBJ1-5	-	CASSLRQGVVQPQHF	TGTGCCAGCAGCTTACGACAGGGGGTAGTTCAGCCCCAGCATTTT
TRBV7-9	TRBD1	TRBJ2-7	-	CASSPDRVPYEQYF	TGTGCCAGCAGCCCGGACAGGGTGCCCTACGAGCAGTACTTC
TRBV5-5	-	TRBJ2-1	-	CASSAGAGLYNEQFF	TGTGCCAGCAGCGCTGGGGCAGGGCTTTACAATGAGCAGTTCTTC
TRBV7-8	-	TRBJ2-7	-	CASSLASGTFEQYF	TGTGCCAGCAGCTTAGCCTCCGGGACATTCGAGCAGTACTTC
TRBV6-2/TRBV6-3	-	TRBJ1-1	-	CASSYSYQGWYAFF	TGTGCCAGCAGTTACTCGTACCAGGGTTGGTATGCTTTCTTT
TRBV28	TRBD2	TRBJ2-3	-	CASRPGGARTDTQYF	TGTGCCAGCCGCCCGGGAGGGGCGCGGACAGATACGCAGTATTTT
TRBV29-1	TRBD1	TRBJ2-7	-	CSVEGQGTYEQYF	TGCAGCGTTGAGGGACAGGGTACCTACGAGCAGTACTTC
TRBV7-9	TRBD1	TRBJ2-3	-	CASSHTLGQGTDTQYF	TGTGCCAGCAGCCACACCCTGGGACAGGGCACAGATACGCAGTATTTT
TRBV5-6	-	TRBJ2-5	-	CASSEGVETQYF	TGTGCCAGCAGCGAGGGGGTTGAGACCCAGTACTTC
TRBV6-5	-	TRBJ1-2	-	CASRPQGIYAYGYTF	TGTGCCAGCAGGCCACAGGGCATATACGCCTATGGCTACACCTTC
TRBV9	TRBD1	TRBJ2-3	-	CASSVRDRGQDTQYF	TGTGCCAGCAGCGTACGGGACAGGGGGCAAGATACGCAGTATTTT
TRBV7-2	-	TRBJ2-2	-	CASSLVGGDGELFF	TGTGCCAGCAGCTTAGTAGGGGGGGACGGGGAGCTGTTTTTT
TRBV15	TRBD1	TRBJ1-6	-	CATSRDLNRGQGALHF	TGTGCCACCAGCAGAGATCTAAATAGGGGGCAGGGTGCCCTCCACTTT
TRBV6-5	-	TRBJ2-2	-	CASSPERTGELFF	TGTGCCAGCTCTCCCGAGCGGACCGGGGAGCTGTTTTTT
TRBV11-3	TRBD1	TRBJ2-7	few	CASSLRGTVEQYF	TGTGCCAGCAGCTTAAGAGGGACAGTCGAGCAGTACTTC
TRBV7-6	TRBD1	TRBJ1-1	-	CASSLFSGQGVTEAFF	TGTGCCAGCAGCTTATTCTCGGGACAGGGGGTCACTGAAGCTTTCTTT
TRBV19	-	TRBJ1-2	-	CASSEAGYGYTF	TGTGCCAGTAGTGAAGCCGGCTATGGCTACACCTTC
TRBV18	-	TRBJ2-5	-	CASSPGGSETQYF	TGTGCCAGCTCACCAGGAGGGTCCGAGACCCAGTACTTC
TRBV2	-	TRBJ1-6	-	CASSELPDNSPLHF	TGTGCCAGCAGTGAACTTCCAGATAATTCACCCCTCCACTTT
TRBV2	-	TRBJ1-5	-	CASRHSSNQPQHF	TGTGCCAGCAGGCACAGTAGCAATCAGCCCCAGCATTTT
TRBV11-2	-	TRBJ2-5	-	CASSLDTGGAGETQYF	TGTGCCAGCAGCTTAGACACTGGGGGGGCAGGGGAGACCCAGTACTTC
TRBV18	-	TRBJ1-2	-	CASSPTNRDYGYTF	TGTGCCAGCTCACCTACAAACAGGGACTATGGCTACACCTTC